This T cell receptor beta chain is from a study of control samples from healthy donors and cancer patients. V lost 3 bases, J lost 5 bases, and 11 bases lay in between. The CDR3 spans 14 residues. Per the germline V gene, CDR1 is SNHLY and CDR2 is FYNNEI. This clone appeared once. Libraries were prepared by immunoSEQ multiplex PCR; TCRdb keeps only in-frame clonotypes and omits some of them. The sample yields 160,000 or so clones, over 90% seen once. The material sequenced was blood. The chain employs TRBV2 and TRBJ2-1; the D is unclear. This TCR was sampled from a woman aged 30 to 39 in good health. CDR3 loop: CASSDGYTNNEQFF. CDR3 nucleotide sequence: TGTGCCAGCAGTGACGGATACACTAACAATGAGCAGTTCTTC.